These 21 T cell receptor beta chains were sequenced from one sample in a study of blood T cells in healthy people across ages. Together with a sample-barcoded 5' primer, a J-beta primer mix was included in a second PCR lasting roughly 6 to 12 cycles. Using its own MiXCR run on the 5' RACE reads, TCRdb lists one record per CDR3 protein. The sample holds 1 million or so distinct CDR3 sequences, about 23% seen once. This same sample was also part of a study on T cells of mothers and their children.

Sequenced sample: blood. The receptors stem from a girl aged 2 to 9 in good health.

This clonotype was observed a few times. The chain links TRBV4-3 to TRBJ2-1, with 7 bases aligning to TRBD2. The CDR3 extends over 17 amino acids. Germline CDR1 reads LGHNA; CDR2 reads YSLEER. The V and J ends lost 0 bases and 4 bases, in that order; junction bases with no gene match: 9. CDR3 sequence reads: CASSQDIGRGEYNEQFF. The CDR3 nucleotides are TGCGCCAGCAGCCAAGACATTGGACGGGGGGAGTACAATGAGCAGTTCTTC.

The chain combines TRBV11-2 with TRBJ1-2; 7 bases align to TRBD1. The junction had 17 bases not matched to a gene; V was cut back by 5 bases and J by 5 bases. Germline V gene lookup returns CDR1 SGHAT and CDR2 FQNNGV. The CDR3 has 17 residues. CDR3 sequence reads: CASSPGQFQGLRYGYTF. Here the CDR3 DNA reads TGTGCCAGCAGCCCGGGACAGTTTCAGGGCCTTAGGTATGGCTACACCTTC.

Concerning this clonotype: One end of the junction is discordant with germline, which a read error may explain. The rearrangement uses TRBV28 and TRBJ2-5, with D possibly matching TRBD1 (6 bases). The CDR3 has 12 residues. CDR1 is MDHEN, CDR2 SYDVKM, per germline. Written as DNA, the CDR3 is TGTGCCTGCAGGGGAGACTCGGAGACCCAGTACTTC. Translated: CACRGDSETQYF. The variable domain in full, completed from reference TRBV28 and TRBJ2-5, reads DVKVTQSSRYLVKRTGEKVFLECVQDMDHENMFWYRQDPGLGLRLIYFSYDVKMKEKGDIPEGYSVSREKKERFSLILESASTNQTSMYLCACRGDSETQYFGPGTRLLVL.

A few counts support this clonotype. The CDR3 region has the DNA TGCGCCAGCAGCCAAGAGGGGATCAAGAACACTGAAGCTTTCTTT. Translated: CASSQEGIKNTEAFF. The chain has TRBV4-3 and TRBJ1-1; D is unclear. The CDR3 totals 15 residues. Trimming pared 0 bases from V and 1 base from J, leaving 9 bases between. Germline V gene data show CDR1 as LGHNA and CDR2 as YSLEER.

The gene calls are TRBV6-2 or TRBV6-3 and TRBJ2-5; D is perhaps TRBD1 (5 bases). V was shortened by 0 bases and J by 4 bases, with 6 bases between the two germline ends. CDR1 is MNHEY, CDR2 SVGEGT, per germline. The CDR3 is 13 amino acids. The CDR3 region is CASSYSGPETQYF. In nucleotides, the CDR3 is TGTGCCAGCAGTTACTCGGGGCCAGAGACCCAGTACTTC.

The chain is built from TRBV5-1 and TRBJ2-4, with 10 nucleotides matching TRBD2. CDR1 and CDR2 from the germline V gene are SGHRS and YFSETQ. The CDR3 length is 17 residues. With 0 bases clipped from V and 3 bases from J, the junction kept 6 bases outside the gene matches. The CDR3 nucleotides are TGCGCCAGCAGCTTGGGGATAGCGGGAGGCATCAAAAACATTCAGTACTTC. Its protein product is CASSLGIAGGIKNIQYF.

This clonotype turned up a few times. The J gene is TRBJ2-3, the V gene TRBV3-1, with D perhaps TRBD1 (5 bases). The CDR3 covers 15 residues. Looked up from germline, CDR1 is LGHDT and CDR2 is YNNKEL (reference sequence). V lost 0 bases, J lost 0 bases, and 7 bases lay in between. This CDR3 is CASSQEDISTDTQYF. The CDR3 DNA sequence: TGTGCCAGCAGCCAAGAGGACATCAGCACAGATACGCAGTATTTT.

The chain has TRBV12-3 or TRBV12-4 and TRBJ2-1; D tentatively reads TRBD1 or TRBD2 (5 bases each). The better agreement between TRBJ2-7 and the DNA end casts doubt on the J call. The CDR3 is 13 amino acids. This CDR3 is CASSNHRDAGQYF. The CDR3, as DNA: TGTGCCAGCTCAAATCACCGGGACGCGGGGCAGTACTTC.

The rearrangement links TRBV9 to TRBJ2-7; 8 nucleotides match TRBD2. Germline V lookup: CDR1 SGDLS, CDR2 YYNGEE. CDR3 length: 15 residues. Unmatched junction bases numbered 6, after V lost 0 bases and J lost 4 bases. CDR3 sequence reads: CASSVEGLDKYEQYF. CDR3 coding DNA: TGTGCCAGCAGCGTAGAGGGACTAGACAAGTACGAGCAGTACTTC.

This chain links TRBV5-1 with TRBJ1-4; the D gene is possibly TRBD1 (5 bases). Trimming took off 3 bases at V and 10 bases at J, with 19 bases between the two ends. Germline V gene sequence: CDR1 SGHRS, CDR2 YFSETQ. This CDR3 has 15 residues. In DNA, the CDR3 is TGCGCCAGCAGCTCGGTGGGGACGGTAGAGGGAAAACTGTTTTTT. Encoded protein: CASSSVGTVEGKLFF.

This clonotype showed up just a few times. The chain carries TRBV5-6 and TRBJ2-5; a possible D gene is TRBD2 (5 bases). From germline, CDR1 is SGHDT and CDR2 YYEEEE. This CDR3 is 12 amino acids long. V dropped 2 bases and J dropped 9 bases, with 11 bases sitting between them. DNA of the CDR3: TGTGCCAGCAGCTTACGTGGAGGTGCCCAGTACTTC. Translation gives CASSLRGGAQYF.

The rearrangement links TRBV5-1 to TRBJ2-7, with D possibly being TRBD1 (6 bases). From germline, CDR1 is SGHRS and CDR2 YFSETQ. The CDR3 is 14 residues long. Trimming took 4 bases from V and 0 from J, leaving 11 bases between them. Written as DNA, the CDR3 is TGCGCCAGCAGCACCAGGACAGACTCCTACGAGCAGTACTTC. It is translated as CASSTRTDSYEQYF. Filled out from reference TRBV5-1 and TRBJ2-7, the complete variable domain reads KAGVTQTPRYLIKTRGQQVTLSCSPISGHRSVSWYQQTPGQGLQFLFEYFSETQRNKGNFPGRFSGRQFSNSRSEMNVSTLELGDSALYLCASSTRTDSYEQYFGPGTRLTVT.

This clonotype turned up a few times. The CDR3 region is CASSVTDGTDTQYF. For the CDR3, the DNA is TGTGCCAGCAGCGTGACGGACGGCACAGATACGCAGTATTTT. This rearrangement joins TRBV7-9 to TRBJ2-3, with D unclear. V was cut by 5 bases and J by 1 base, with 10 bases left in between. Germline values: CDR1 SEHNR, CDR2 FQNEAQ (reference sequence). The CDR3 runs to 14 residues.

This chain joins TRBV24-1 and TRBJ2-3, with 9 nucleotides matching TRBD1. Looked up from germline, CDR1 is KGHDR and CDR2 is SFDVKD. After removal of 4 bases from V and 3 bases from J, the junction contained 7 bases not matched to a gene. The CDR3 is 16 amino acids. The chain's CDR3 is CATSDPRDRDTDTQYF. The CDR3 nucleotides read TGTGCCACCAGTGACCCTCGGGACAGGGATACAGATACGCAGTATTTT.

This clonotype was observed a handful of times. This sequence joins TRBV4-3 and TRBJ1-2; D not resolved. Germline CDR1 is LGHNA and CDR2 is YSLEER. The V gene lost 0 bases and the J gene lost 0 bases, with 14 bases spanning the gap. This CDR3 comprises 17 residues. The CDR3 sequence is CASSQELSSLTNYGYTF. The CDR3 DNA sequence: TGCGCCAGCAGCCAAGAATTAAGCAGCCTAACTAACTATGGCTACACCTTC.

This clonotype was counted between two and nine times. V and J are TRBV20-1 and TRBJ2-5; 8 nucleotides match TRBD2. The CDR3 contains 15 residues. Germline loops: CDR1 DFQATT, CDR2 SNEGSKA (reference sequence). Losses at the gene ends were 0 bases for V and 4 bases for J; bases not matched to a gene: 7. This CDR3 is CSARDFAAGGETQYF. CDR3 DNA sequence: TGCAGTGCTAGAGATTTCGCGGCGGGGGGAGAGACCCAGTACTTC.

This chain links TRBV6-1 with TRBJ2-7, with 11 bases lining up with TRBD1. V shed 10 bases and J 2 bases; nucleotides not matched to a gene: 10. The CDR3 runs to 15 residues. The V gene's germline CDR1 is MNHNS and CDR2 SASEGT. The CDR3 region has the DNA TGTGCCACCGCCCCCCCGGGACAGGGGGCCTACGAGCAGTACTTC. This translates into CATAPPGQGAYEQYF.

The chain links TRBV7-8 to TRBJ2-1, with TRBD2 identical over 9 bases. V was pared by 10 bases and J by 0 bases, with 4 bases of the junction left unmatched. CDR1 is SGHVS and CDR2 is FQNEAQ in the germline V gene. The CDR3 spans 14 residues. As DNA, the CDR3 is TGTGCCACCAGACTAGCGGTCTCCTACAATGAGCAGTTCTTC. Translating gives CATRLAVSYNEQFF.

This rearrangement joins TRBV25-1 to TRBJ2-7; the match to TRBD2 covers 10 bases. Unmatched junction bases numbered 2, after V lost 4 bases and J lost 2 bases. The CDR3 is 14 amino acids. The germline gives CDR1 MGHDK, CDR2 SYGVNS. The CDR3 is CASSGSGRAYEQYF. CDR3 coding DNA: TGTGCCAGCAGTGGGAGCGGGAGGGCCTACGAGCAGTACTTC.

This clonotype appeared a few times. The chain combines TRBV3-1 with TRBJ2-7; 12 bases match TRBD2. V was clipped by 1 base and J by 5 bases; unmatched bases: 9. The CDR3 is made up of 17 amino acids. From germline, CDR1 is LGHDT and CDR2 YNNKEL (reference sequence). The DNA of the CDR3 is TGTGCCAGCAGCCAAGCGGGAAAAAGACTAGCGGGAGACGAGCAGTACTTC. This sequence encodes CASSQAGKRLAGDEQYF.

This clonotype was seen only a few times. The DNA for the CDR3 is TGTGCCAGTATAAACGGAAACATTCAGTACTTC. Translated, it gives CASINGNIQYF. The chain joins TRBV19 to TRBJ2-4; D uncertain. Germline V gene sequence: CDR1 LNHDA, CDR2 SQIVND (reference sequence). V shed 7 bases and J shed 6 bases, with 7 bases lying between them. This CDR3 is built from 11 residues.